The sequence of this TCR beta chain was determined in a study of blood T cells in healthy people across ages. The study's findings and limits: CMV status of donors was unknown, possibly confounding expanded clonotype changes. Diversity of TCR beta correlated strongly with naive T cell percentage.

Germline V CDR1 and CDR2: SNHLY, FYNNEI. Trimming removed 6 bases at V and 5 bases at J, with 19 bases between. The CDR3 has 15 residues. Through a sample-barcoded 5' primer and a J-beta primer mix, a second PCR was run for roughly 6 to 11 cycles. Researchers report that a template-switch adaptor with 12 random nucleotides tagged each cDNA molecule. Via MiXCR, TCRdb re-called the 5' RACE reads, giving one row per CDR3 protein. Among around 790,000 distinct CDR3 sequences listed, about 42% were seen once. To note about this clonotype: Its antigen is not identified.

Sequenced material: blood. The receptor was derived from a man aged 55 to 70 in good health. The chain recombines TRBV2 with TRBJ1-1; unclear D gene. CDR3 amino acids: CASRADSGTTTEAFF. As DNA, the CDR3 is TGTGCCAGCAGAGCGGACTCCGGCACTACAACTGAAGCTTTCTTT.